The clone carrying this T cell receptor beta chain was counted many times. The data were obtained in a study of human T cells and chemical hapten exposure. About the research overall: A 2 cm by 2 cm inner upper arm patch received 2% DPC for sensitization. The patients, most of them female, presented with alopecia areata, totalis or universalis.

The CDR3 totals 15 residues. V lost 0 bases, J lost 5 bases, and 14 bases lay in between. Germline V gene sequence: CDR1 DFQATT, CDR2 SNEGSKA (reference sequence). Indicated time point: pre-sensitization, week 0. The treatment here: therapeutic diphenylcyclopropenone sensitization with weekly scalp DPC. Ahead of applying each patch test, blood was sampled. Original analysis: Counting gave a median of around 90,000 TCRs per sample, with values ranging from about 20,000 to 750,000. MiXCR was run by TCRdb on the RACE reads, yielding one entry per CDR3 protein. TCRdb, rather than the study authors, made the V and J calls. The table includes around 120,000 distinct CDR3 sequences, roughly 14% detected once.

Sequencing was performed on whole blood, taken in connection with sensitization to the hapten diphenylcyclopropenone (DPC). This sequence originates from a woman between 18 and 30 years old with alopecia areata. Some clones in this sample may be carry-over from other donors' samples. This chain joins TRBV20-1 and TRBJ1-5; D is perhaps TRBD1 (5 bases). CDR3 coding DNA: TGCAGTGCTAGAGATCTCGGCAGGGAGGATCAGCCCCAGCATTTT. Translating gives CSARDLGREDQPQHF.